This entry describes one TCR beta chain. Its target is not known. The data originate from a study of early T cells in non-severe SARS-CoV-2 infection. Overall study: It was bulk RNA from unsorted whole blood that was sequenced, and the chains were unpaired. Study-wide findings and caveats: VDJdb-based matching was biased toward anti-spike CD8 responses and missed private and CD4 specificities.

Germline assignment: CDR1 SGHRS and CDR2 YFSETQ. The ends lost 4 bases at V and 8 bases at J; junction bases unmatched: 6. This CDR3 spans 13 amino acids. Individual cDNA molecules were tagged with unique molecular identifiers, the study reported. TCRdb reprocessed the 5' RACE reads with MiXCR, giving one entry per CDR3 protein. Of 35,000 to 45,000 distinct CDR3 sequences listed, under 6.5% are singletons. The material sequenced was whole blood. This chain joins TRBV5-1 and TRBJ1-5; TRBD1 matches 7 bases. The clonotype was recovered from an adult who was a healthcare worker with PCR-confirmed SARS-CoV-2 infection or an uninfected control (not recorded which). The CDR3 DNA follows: TGCGCCAGCAGCACTGCTACAGGGGAGCCCCAGCATTTT. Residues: CASSTATGEPQHF.